A selection of T cell receptor beta chains follows, all from one sample in a study of T-cell reconstitution after alpha-beta-depleted transplantation in children. In TCRdb, the PCR reads were re-called with MiXCR into one record per CDR3 protein. The data show about 110,000 distinct CDR3 sequences, around 6.4% seen once. Sample: PBMCs, mostly from graft donor cells, taken 360 days after TCRalphabeta/CD19-depleted stem cell transplant. These TCRs come from a male patient aged 2 to 9 who had a stem cell transplant for acute lymphoblastic leukemia, so the T cells may come from the graft donor. Both conserved end residues are part of each CDR3. D genes are given only for firm matches. Where a row states a size, it is once, few, many or the class of an expanded clone; other rows omit it.

j_call cdr3_length clone_size d_call v_call cdr3_nt cdr3_aa
TRBJ2-1 17 many . TRBV5-1 TGCGCCAGCAGCTTGGGATCGGGAGCCCCCCCGTACAATGAGCAGTTCTTC CASSLGSGAPPYNEQFF
TRBJ2-7 14 . TRBD1 TRBV25-1 TGTGCCACCCTCGGGACAGGGGGCTTTAGCGAGCAGTACTTC CATLGTGGFSEQYF
TRBJ1-5 15 few . TRBV13 TGTGCCAGCAGCCAAACGGGGTTCGGAGGGGGGGCCCAGCATTTT CASSQTGFGGGAQHF
TRBJ2-3 14 many . TRBV28 TGTGCCAGCAGTTTTTCAGGGTTAGCAGATACGCAGTATTTT CASSFSGLADTQYF
TRBJ1-2 13 . TRBD1 TRBV20-1 TGCAGTGCTAGCCCGGACAGGGACTATGGCTACACCTTC CSASPDRDYGYTF
TRBJ2-5 15 many . TRBV24-1 TGTGCCACCAGTGATTTTCAGGGGAACCAAGAGACCCAGTACTTC CATSDFQGNQETQYF
TRBJ2-1 16 many . TRBV5-1 TGCGCCAGCAGCATTGTTCCTCACGGTGCCTACAATGAGCAGTTCTTC CASSIVPHGAYNEQFF
TRBJ2-1 15 few . TRBV7-8 TGTGCCAGCAGCCCCCTACGCGGGTGGTCGGGCGAGCAGTTCTTC CASSPLRGWSGEQFF
TRBJ1-1 15 many . TRBV24-1 TGTGCCACCAGTGATTCACGACGGATGAACACTGAAGCTTTCTTT CATSDSRRMNTEAFF
TRBJ1-1 15 many . TRBV7-2 TGTGCCAGCAGCTTAGACCCGCTCTGGGTCACTGAAGCTTTCTTT CASSLDPLWVTEAFF
TRBJ2-7 13 few TRBD1 TRBV16 TGTGCCAGCAGACGGACAGGGTCCTACGAGCAGTACTTC CASRRTGSYEQYF
TRBJ2-7 18 many . TRBV4-3 TGCGCCAGCAGCCAAGAGGAGATTTGGATAGGGGAGGCCTACGAGCAGTACTTC CASSQEEIWIGEAYEQYF
TRBJ2-1 14 many TRBD2 TRBV27 TGTGCCAGCAGTCCTGGACTAGCGGGGAATGAGCAGTTCTTC CASSPGLAGNEQFF
TRBJ2-4 16 many . TRBV29-1 TGCAGCGTTGAGTCGAGGTCCTACGAGGCCAAAAACATTCAGTACTTC CSVESRSYEAKNIQYF
TRBJ2-7 14 many TRBD2 TRBV24-1 TGTGCCACCAGTGATCCGGGACTAGCGGGCGAGCAGTACTTC CATSDPGLAGEQYF
TRBJ1-2 13 few TRBD1 TRBV27 TGTGCCAGCGGGACAGCCACCTACTATGGCTACACCTTC CASGTATYYGYTF
TRBJ1-2 15 . . TRBV12-3/TRBV12-4 TGTGCCAGCAGTTTGAGCCCCAGGGTCATCTATGGCTACACCTTC CASSLSPRVIYGYTF
TRBJ2-5 13 . TRBD1 TRBV28 TGTGCCAGCAGTTTTTCGGACAGGGAAGACCAGTACTTC CASSFSDREDQYF
TRBJ2-2 15 . TRBD2 TRBV7-7 TGTGCTAGCAGCTTCCGTCTAGCGGGAGACTGGGAGCTGTTTTTT CASSFRLAGDWELFF
TRBJ1-5 13 few TRBD1 TRBV6-5 TGTGCCAGCAATCGACAGGGGAATCAGCCCCAGCATTTT CASNRQGNQPQHF
TRBJ1-4 15 many . TRBV3-1 TGTGCCAGCAGCCAAGAAACCACGGATAATGAAAAACTGTTTTTT CASSQETTDNEKLFF
TRBJ2-3 14 few . TRBV6-2/TRBV6-3 TGTGCCAGTCTCGAGGGACGGATTACAGATACGCAGTATTTT CASLEGRITDTQYF
TRBJ2-1 15 many TRBD2 TRBV29-1 TGCAGCGTTGCCAATCACGGACTAGGGAGCAATGAGCAGTTCTTC CSVANHGLGSNEQFF
TRBJ1-5 15 few . TRBV5-1 TGCGCCAGCAGCTGGGAAAGGGGAAGCAATCAGCCCCAGCATTTT CASSWERGSNQPQHF
TRBJ2-5 13 . . TRBV7-2 TGTGCCAGCACCCTGGGCGGACAAGAGACCCAGTACTTC CASTLGGQETQYF
TRBJ1-1 13 many . TRBV5-1 TGCGCCAGCAGCTTCAGGTTGAACGCTGAAGCTTTCTTT CASSFRLNAEAFF
TRBJ1-4 12 few . TRBV5-5 TGTGCCAGCAGCCGGAAAGGCGAAAAACTGTTTTTT CASSRKGEKLFF
TRBJ2-5 15 many TRBD1 TRBV24-1 TGTGCCACCAGTGACCCCGGACAGGGTCAACAGACCCAGTACTTC CATSDPGQGQQTQYF
TRBJ2-7 12 medium-sized . TRBV6-5 TGTGCCAGCAGCCCACCGGGGGCAGGGCAGTACTTC CASSPPGAGQYF
TRBJ2-2 13 . . TRBV24-1 TGTGCCACCAGTGATTGGGAGGCCGGGGAGCTGTTTTTT CATSDWEAGELFF
TRBJ2-3 18 many TRBD1 TRBV9 TGTGCCAGCAGCGTAGCCTTCTTGACAGGGGCTAGCACAGATACGCAGTATTTT CASSVAFLTGASTDTQYF
TRBJ1-2 13 many TRBD1 TRBV20-1 TGCAGTGCTAGTAACAGGGGGCTGTATGGCTACACCTTC CSASNRGLYGYTF
TRBJ2-3 16 few TRBD2 TRBV9 TGTGCCAGCACCTGGACTAGCGGGGGGATCACAGATACGCAGTATTTT CASTWTSGGITDTQYF
TRBJ2-5 14 many . TRBV21-1 TGTGCCAGCAGCAAAGTAATAGTTGTAGAGACCCAGTACTTC CASSKVIVVETQYF
TRBJ2-3 15 many TRBD1 TRBV11-2 TGTGCCAGCAGCTTAGCGGGACAGGGCACAGATACGCAGTATTTT CASSLAGQGTDTQYF
TRBJ2-1 13 many TRBD2 TRBV7-2 TGTGCCAGCAGCTTAGGACTAGCCGATGAGCAGTTCTTC CASSLGLADEQFF
TRBJ2-6 16 many . TRBV9 TGTGCCAGCAGCGTAGACAGCCACTCTGGGGCCAACGTCCTGACTTTC CASSVDSHSGANVLTF
TRBJ2-1 14 few . TRBV7-3 TGTGCCAGCAGCTTAGACCACTACTACAATGAGCAGTTCTTC CASSLDHYYNEQFF
TRBJ2-7 13 many . TRBV28 TGTGCCAGCAGTCCCCCACCTTCCTACGAGCAGTACTTC CASSPPPSYEQYF
TRBJ2-1 15 few . TRBV30 TGTGCCTGGAGCTTAGACAGGCAAACCTACAATGAGCAGTTCTTC CAWSLDRQTYNEQFF
TRBJ2-7 13 few . TRBV6-2/TRBV6-3 TGTGCCAGCAGTTTCCGACGGACCTACGAGCAGTACTTC CASSFRRTYEQYF
TRBJ2-1 15 few TRBD2 TRBV6-1 TGTGCCAGCAGTAGGGGACTAGCGGTTTACAATGAGCAGTTCTTC CASSRGLAVYNEQFF
TRBJ1-2 13 . . TRBV27 TGTGCCAGCAGTCTTTCAAGGGTCTATGGCTACACCTTC CASSLSRVYGYTF
TRBJ1-2 14 many . TRBV4-3 TGCGCCAGCAGCCAAGCGGACATTGGCTATGGCTACACCTTC CASSQADIGYGYTF
TRBJ2-7 14 . . TRBV9 TGTGCCAGCAGCGTAGGTCAGGCACCCTACGAGCAGTACTTC CASSVGQAPYEQYF
TRBJ2-7 14 few TRBD1 TRBV9 TGTGCCAGCAGCCCAGGACAGGCCCCCTTCGAGCAGTACTTC CASSPGQAPFEQYF
TRBJ2-3 18 . . TRBV4-3 TGCGCCTGCAGCCAAGATCGAGTCGGGACACCTAGCACAGATACGCAGTATTTT CACSQDRVGTPSTDTQYF
TRBJ2-1 16 . TRBD2 TRBV7-9 TGTGCCAGCAGCTTTCTTACTAGCGGCTCCTACAATGAGCAGTTCTTC CASSFLTSGSYNEQFF
TRBJ2-4 16 many . TRBV10-3 TGTGCCATCAGTGAGCAGAACAGCCGTGTTTTGGACATTCAGTACTTC CAISEQNSRVLDIQYF
TRBJ2-3 19 many TRBD2 TRBV2 TGTGCCAGCAGTGAACGGTTTCGTACTAAGCGGGGGGAGTCAGATACGCAGTATTTT CASSERFRTKRGESDTQYF
TRBJ1-2 15 many . TRBV7-8 TGTGCCAGCAGCTTAGGGGACCGGGTGGACTATGGCTACACCTTC CASSLGDRVDYGYTF
TRBJ2-2 13 many TRBD1 TRBV29-1 TGCAGCGCGGACAGGGAGAACACCGGGGAGCTGTTTTTT CSADRENTGELFF